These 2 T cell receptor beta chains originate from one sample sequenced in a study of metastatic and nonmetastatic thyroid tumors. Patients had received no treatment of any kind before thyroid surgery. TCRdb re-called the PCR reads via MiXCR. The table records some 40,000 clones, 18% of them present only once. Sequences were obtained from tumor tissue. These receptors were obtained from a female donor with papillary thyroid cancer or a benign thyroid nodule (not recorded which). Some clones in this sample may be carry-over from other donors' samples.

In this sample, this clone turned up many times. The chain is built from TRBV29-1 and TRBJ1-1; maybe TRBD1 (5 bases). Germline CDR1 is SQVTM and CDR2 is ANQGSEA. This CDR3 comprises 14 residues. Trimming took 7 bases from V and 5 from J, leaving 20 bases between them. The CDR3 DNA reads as TGCAGCGCCCGAATCGGGGCCGGGGGGACTGAAGCTTTCTTT. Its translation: CSARIGAGGTEAFF.

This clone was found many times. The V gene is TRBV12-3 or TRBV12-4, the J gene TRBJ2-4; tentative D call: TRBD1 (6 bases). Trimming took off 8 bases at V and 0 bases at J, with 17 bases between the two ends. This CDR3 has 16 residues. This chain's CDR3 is CASATRTDLAKNIQYF. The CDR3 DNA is TGTGCCAGCGCCACAAGGACAGACCTAGCCAAAAACATTCAGTACTTC.